Shown below are 27 T cell receptor beta chains from a single sample sequenced in a study of T cell repertoires in cytomegalovirus infection. TCRdb called the reads again in MiXCR, with one record for every CDR3 protein. The sample comprises about 920,000 distinct CDR3 sequences, 30% to 40% of which are singletons, and about an eighth rests with the top ten. Antigen specificity for these receptors is unknown. This material consisted of cultured CD8+ T cells from PBMCs, taken from culture after CMV antigen stimulation. The receptors derive from a human donor in good health (CMV status not recorded). Some clones in this sample may be carry-over from other donors' samples.

In this sample, this clonotype turned up a few times. The chain employs TRBV6-2 or TRBV6-3 and TRBJ2-1; TRBD2 matches 9 bases. The CDR3 spans 16 residues. Germline V CDR1 and CDR2: MNHEY, SVGEGT. With 2 bases clipped from V and 3 bases from J, the junction kept 5 bases outside the gene matches. The chain's CDR3 is CASSYKAGGVYNEQFF. CDR3 bases: TGTGCCAGCAGTTACAAAGCGGGGGGTGTCTACAATGAGCAGTTCTTC.

This clonotype showed up many times. The chain links TRBV7-2 to TRBJ1-1, with unresolved D. The length of the CDR3 is 15 residues. The V end was cut by 4 bases, the J end by 3 bases, with 15 bases between. Germline V lookup: CDR1 SGHTA, CDR2 FQGNSA. In nucleotides, the CDR3 is TGTGCCAGCAGCTCTCCGGAAGGGAGGGACACTGAAGCTTTCTTT. Translation gives CASSSPEGRDTEAFF. Supplemented by reference TRBV7-2 and TRBJ1-1, the full variable domain reads GAGVSQSPSNKVTEKGKDVELRCDPISGHTALYWYRQSLGQGLEFLIYFQGNSAPDKSGLPSDRFSAERTGGSVSTLTIQRTQQEDSAVYLCASSSPEGRDTEAFFGQGTRLTVV.

This clonotype showed up just a few times. The chain links TRBV6-5 to TRBJ2-1, with 7 bases that match TRBD1. V gave up 2 bases and J gave up 7 bases; unmatched junction bases: 8. Germline CDR1 MNHEY, CDR2 SVGAGI. The CDR3 runs 15 residues. Written as DNA, the CDR3 is TGTGCCAGCAGTTACGTACAGGGGTCTCGGAATGAGCAGTTCTTC. This codes for CASSYVQGSRNEQFF.

This chain links TRBV7-6 with TRBJ1-2; D call uncertain. The length of the CDR3 is 17 residues. The germline V gene encodes CDR1 SGHVS and CDR2 FNYEAQ. The V end lost 0 bases, the J end lost 0 bases, and 14 bases lay between the germline ends. The CDR3: CASSLAPRNSPNYGYTF. The CDR3 bases are TGTGCCAGCAGCTTAGCCCCAAGGAACAGTCCTAACTATGGCTACACCTTC.

Turning to this clonotype: This may be a read error, as it is one base from a much larger clone. CDR3 coding DNA: TGTGCCAGCAGCCCCCGACTAGCGGGGGGATTTATCACAGATACGCAGTATTTT. Protein product: CASSPRLAGGFITDTQYF. V and J are TRBV7-6 and TRBJ2-3; 13 bases fit TRBD2. This CDR3 is built from 18 residues. Per germline, CDR1 SGHVS and CDR2 FNYEAQ. V lost 5 bases and J lost 2; bases outside the gene matches: 10.

The table lists this clonotype with a few counts. V gene TRBV6-5 combines with J gene TRBJ1-2; D is possibly TRBD1 (6 bases). V was clipped by 2 bases and J by 4 bases, with 8 bases between them. Germline CDR1 MNHEY, CDR2 SVGAGI. The CDR3 length is 13 residues. The CDR3 DNA reads as TGTGCCAGCAGTTACCAGGACAGCTATGGCTACACCTTC. Residues: CASSYQDSYGYTF.

This clonotype was counted a few times. The chain couples TRBV7-2 to TRBJ2-7; D is possibly TRBD2 (5 bases). The CDR3 sequence is 15 residues long. V lost 1 base to trimming and J lost 4 bases, with 14 bases between them. Germline values: CDR1 SGHTA, CDR2 FQGNSA. The CDR3: CASSLVGDGFYEQYV. The DNA of the CDR3 is TGTGCCAGCAGCTTAGTGGGAGACGGGTTTTACGAGCAGTACGTC.

The V call is TRBV2, the J call TRBJ2-3; 9 bases match TRBD2. V gave up 6 bases and J gave up 2 bases; unmatched junction bases: 9. Germline V gene data show CDR1 as SNHLY and CDR2 as FYNNEI. This CDR3 has 16 residues. The DNA of the CDR3 is TGTGCCAGCAGCGCCGGGACTAGCATAATCACAGATACGCAGTATTTT. It yields the protein CASSAGTSIITDTQYF.

About this clonotype: The junction departs from the called germline gene at one end, perhaps through a read error. The chain links TRBV6-1 to TRBJ1-5; 8 bases match TRBD1. CDR1 is MNHNS, CDR2 SASEGT, per germline. The CDR3 contains 17 residues. The CDR3 DNA follows: TGTGCCAACAGTGCGGGGACAGGTTGGGCAAATAATCAGCCCCAGCATTTT. Translation: CANSAGTGWANNQPQHF.

This clonotype occurred many times. This sequence joins TRBV7-6 and TRBJ1-2, with 8 nucleotides matching TRBD1. From germline, CDR1 is SGHVS and CDR2 FNYEAQ. Unmatched junction bases numbered 10, after V lost 5 bases and J lost 2 bases. This CDR3 region has 16 residues. CDR3 region: CASSPVEDRDNYGYTF. CDR3 nucleotide sequence: TGTGCCAGCAGCCCGGTCGAGGACAGGGACAACTATGGCTACACCTTC.

This clonotype has a handful of counts. The chain has TRBV20-1 and TRBJ2-2; D gene uncertain. CDR3 length: 14 amino acids. Germline V lookup: CDR1 DFQATT, CDR2 SNEGSKA (reference sequence). With 3 bases removed from V and 1 base from J, the gap between germline ends came to 9 bases. CDR3 region: CSARESLNTGELFF. The CDR3 coding sequence is TGCAGTGCTAGGGAAAGCCTGAACACCGGGGAGCTGTTTTTT.

CDR3: CASSIGRVVSSTADTQYF. The CDR3, as DNA: TGTGCCAGTAGTATAGGACGAGTGGTGAGCAGTACCGCAGATACGCAGTATTTT. This chain links TRBV19 with TRBJ2-3; D uncertain. Trimming left V 1 base short and J 4 bases short, with 21 bases between. Germline CDR1 is LNHDA and CDR2 is SQIVND (reference sequence). This CDR3 is 18 amino acids long.

This chain joins TRBV13 and TRBJ2-1, with 13 nucleotides matching TRBD2. V lost 5 bases and J lost 9; bases outside the gene matches: 4. Germline lookup yields CDR1 PRHDT and CDR2 FYEKMQ (reference sequence). The CDR3 loop spans 14 amino acids. CDR3 loop: CASSDRLAGGEQFF. DNA for the CDR3: TGTGCCAGCAGCGACCGACTAGCGGGGGGTGAGCAGTTCTTC.

This clonotype was counted ten times or more. The V gene is TRBV7-8, the J gene TRBJ2-1; TRBD2 matches 10 bases. The CDR3 totals 15 residues. Germline trimming cut 3 bases from V and 2 bases from J; bases unmatched to any gene: 1. From germline, CDR1 is SGHVS and CDR2 FQNEAQ. The CDR3 here is CASSFSGGPYNEQFF. CDR3 bases: TGTGCCAGCAGCTTTAGCGGGGGGCCCTACAATGAGCAGTTCTTC.

This clonotype was found once. CDR3 residues: CASSFGQMGVLSYEQYF. The CDR3 DNA sequence: TGTGCCAGCAGCTTCGGGCAGATGGGGGTCCTCTCCTACGAGCAGTACTTC. The chain couples TRBV5-4 to TRBJ2-7; D could derive from TRBD1 or TRBD2 (5 bases each). This CDR3 is built from 17 residues. Per germline, CDR1 SGHNT and CDR2 YYREEE (reference sequence). Trimming pared 2 bases from V and 0 bases from J, leaving 18 bases between.

This clonotype was observed a handful of times. This rearrangement joins TRBV2 to TRBJ1-5, with D perhaps TRBD1 (6 bases). Looked up from germline, CDR1 is SNHLY and CDR2 is FYNNEI. This CDR3 is built from 14 residues. The germline V and J ends were trimmed by 3 bases and 8 bases, with 14 bases remaining between them. This chain's CDR3 is CASSDRGRGKPQHF. CDR3 bases: TGTGCCAGCAGTGACCGGGGGCGGGGGAAGCCCCAGCATTTT.

This rearrangement joins TRBV9 to TRBJ2-1; no definite D call. Germline V gene sequence: CDR1 SGDLS, CDR2 YYNGEE. This CDR3 has 14 residues. V dropped 3 bases and J dropped 3 bases, with 10 bases sitting between them. The CDR3 region is CASSGTANYNEQFF. CDR3 nucleotides: TGTGCCAGCAGCGGGACGGCGAACTACAATGAGCAGTTCTTC.

CDR3 in DNA: TGTGCCAGCAGGGGAAATAATCCGGATAATTCACCCCTCCACTTT. Translating it yields CASRGNNPDNSPLHF. The rearrangement joins TRBV7-6 to TRBJ1-6; D remains unclear. Germline CDR1 reads SGHVS; CDR2 reads FNYEAQ. V was pared by 6 bases and J by 5 bases, with 14 bases between. The CDR3 contains 15 residues. The entire variable domain, with the rest obtained from reference TRBV7-6 and TRBJ1-6, is as follows: GAGVSQSPRYKVTKRGQDVALRCDPISGHVSLYWYRQALGQGPEFLTYFNYEAQQDKSGLPNDRFSAERPEGSISTLTIQRTEQRDSAMYRCASRGNNPDNSPLHFGNGTRLTVT.

The chain couples TRBV7-8 to TRBJ1-5, with D maybe TRBD1 (5 bases). The germline V gene encodes CDR1 SGHVS and CDR2 FQNEAQ. V gave up 0 bases and J gave up 7 bases, with 16 bases separating them. The length of the CDR3 is 16 residues. CDR3 in amino acids: CASSLARKGFGQPQHF. In DNA, the CDR3 is TGTGCCAGCAGCTTAGCGCGGAAGGGGTTCGGGCAGCCCCAGCATTTT. Looking up the rest from reference TRBV7-8 and TRBJ1-5 gives the full variable domain: GAGVSQSPRYKVAKRGQDVALRCDPISGHVSLFWYQQALGQGPEFLTYFQNEAQLDKSGLPSDRFFAERPEGSVSTLKIQRTQQEDSAVYLCASSLARKGFGQPQHFGDGTRLSIL.

This clonotype was picked up many times. This chain uses TRBV7-2 with TRBJ2-1, with D maybe TRBD1 (5 bases). Trimming pared 6 bases from V and 6 bases from J, leaving 12 bases between. The germline gives CDR1 SGHTA, CDR2 FQGNSA. This CDR3 is built from 13 residues. As DNA, the CDR3 is TGTGCCAGCAGGGATCAGGGAATCAATGAGCAGTTCTTC. Protein: CASRDQGINEQFF.

The chain uses TRBV5-5 and TRBJ2-1; D not resolved. V lost 1 base, J lost 8 bases, and 16 bases lay in between. This CDR3 has 15 amino acids. Germline lookup yields CDR1 SGHKS and CDR2 YYEKEE (reference sequence). CDR3 protein: CASSLHIVVTHEQFF. CDR3 bases: TGTGCCAGCAGCTTGCACATTGTCGTTACACATGAGCAGTTCTTC.

CDR3 coding DNA: TGTGCCAGCAGACCTCCTGTCCTGGGACAGAGCTCCTACAATGAGCAGTTCTTC. Protein product: CASRPPVLGQSSYNEQFF. The J gene is TRBJ2-1, the V gene TRBV6-2 or TRBV6-3; 7 bases fit TRBD1. Trimming at V came to 6 bases and at J to 0 bases, leaving 14 bases not matched to a gene. The CDR3 is 18 residues long. Looked up from germline, CDR1 is MNHEY and CDR2 is SVGEGT.

The sample holds a few counts of this clonotype. J is TRBJ2-2 and V is TRBV18; 7 nucleotides line up with TRBD1. Germline V gene sequence: CDR1 KGHSH, CDR2 LQKENI. The CDR3 is made up of 16 amino acids. Trimming took 3 bases from V and 3 from J; bases not matched to a gene: 7. The CDR3 DNA sequence: TGTGCCAGCTCACCCATTGACAGGGAACACACCGGGGAGCTGTTTTTT. Translation gives CASSPIDREHTGELFF.

This clonotype occurred many times. The chain is built from TRBV7-6 and TRBJ2-7; 8 bases agree with TRBD1. CDR1 is SGHVS and CDR2 is FNYEAQ in the germline V gene. V was pared by 1 base and J by 4 bases, with 6 bases of the junction left unmatched. The CDR3 contains 15 residues. The CDR3 region has the DNA TGTGCCAGCAGCTTAGGGACAGGGCTTTCATACGAGCAGTACGTC. It codes for CASSLGTGLSYEQYV.

This rearrangement joins TRBV4-1 to TRBJ1-1; 7 nucleotides match TRBD1. Germline CDR1 MGHRA, CDR2 YSYEKL. CDR3 size: 16 residues. V dropped 1 base and J dropped 2; count of bases not matched to a gene: 7. CDR3 in DNA: TGCGCCAGCAGCCAAGTGACAGGGCGCGTTAACACTGAAGCTTTCTTT. Residues: CASSQVTGRVNTEAFF.

The J gene is TRBJ1-1, the V gene TRBV27, with a weak D call TRBD1 (6 bases). The CDR3 has 16 residues. Between the trimmed V and J ends, which lost 3 bases and 0 bases, there was a span of 14 bases. Germline V lookup: CDR1 MNHEY, CDR2 SMNVEV (reference sequence). The CDR3 region has the DNA TGTGCCAGCAGTTTGAAAGGGGGAGTAATGAACACTGAAGCTTTCTTT. This sequence encodes CASSLKGGVMNTEAFF.

This chain connects TRBV28 to TRBJ2-3, with 7 bases that match TRBD2. This CDR3 comprises 15 residues. The germline V gene encodes CDR1 MDHEN and CDR2 SYDVKM. V was pared by 5 bases and J by 0 bases, with 5 bases of the junction left unmatched. The DNA for the CDR3 is TGTGCCAGCAGTCTGACTAGCCCCAGCACAGATACGCAGTATTTT. Its translation: CASSLTSPSTDTQYF.